The 5 T cell receptor beta chains below come from one sample, sequenced in a study of shared clonotypes between healthy human individuals. Measured with immunoSEQ multiplex PCR; TCRdb has only the in-frame clones, and not every one. The sample records some 2.3 million clones, approximately 95% being singletons. Specimen: naive CD4+ T cells from PBMCs. Subset given: CD45RA+ positively selected. These receptors were obtained from a man aged 18 to 30 in good health. Some clones in this sample may be carry-over from other donors' samples.

This chain links TRBV6-1 with TRBJ1-5; D gene unclear. Trimming stripped 4 bases from V and 5 bases from J, with 15 bases between. The CDR3 runs 15 residues. The germline gives CDR1 MNHNS, CDR2 SASEGT. The CDR3 protein is CASSVSSPGDQPQHF. DNA for the CDR3: TGTGCCAGCAGTGTCTCCTCCCCCGGGGATCAGCCCCAGCATTTT.

This chain uses TRBV4-3 with TRBJ1-1, with D maybe TRBD1 (5 bases). This CDR3 has 14 residues. V lost 0 bases and J lost 4, with 9 bases in between. Germline V CDR1 and CDR2: LGHNA, YSLEER. The CDR3 DNA sequence: TGCGCCAGCAGCCAAGATCTGGGGGGCACTGAAGCTTTCTTT. It specifies CASSQDLGGTEAFF.

This clone was counted a single time. The chain carries TRBV6-1 and TRBJ1-5, with D possibly being TRBD1 (5 bases). The germline V and J ends were trimmed by 7 bases and 4 bases, with 11 bases remaining between them. Germline V lookup: CDR1 MNHNS, CDR2 SASEGT. This CDR3 has 13 residues. The CDR3 DNA sequence: TGTGCCAGCAATCACGGGGGGAATCAGCCCCAGCATTTT. Protein: CASNHGGNQPQHF.

This chain links TRBV15 with TRBJ2-7; 9 nucleotides agree with TRBD1. The CDR3 is 16 amino acids. Germline assignment: CDR1 LNHNV and CDR2 YYDKDF (reference sequence). V trimming: 1 base; J trimming: 3 bases; junction bases outside the gene matches: 7. The CDR3 nucleotides are TGTGCCACCAGCAGAGCACAGGGGGCTATCGGCTACGAGCAGTACTTC. Translation gives CATSRAQGAIGYEQYF.

CDR3 in amino acids: CSVRLHYNSPLHF. The DNA for the CDR3 is TGCAGCGTCAGACTGCACTATAATTCACCCCTCCACTTT. The chain carries TRBV29-1 and TRBJ1-6; D ambiguous. The CDR3 is 13 amino acids. Germline-derived CDR1 and CDR2 are SQVTM and ANQGSEA. Trimming removed 6 bases at V and 3 bases at J, with 9 bases between.